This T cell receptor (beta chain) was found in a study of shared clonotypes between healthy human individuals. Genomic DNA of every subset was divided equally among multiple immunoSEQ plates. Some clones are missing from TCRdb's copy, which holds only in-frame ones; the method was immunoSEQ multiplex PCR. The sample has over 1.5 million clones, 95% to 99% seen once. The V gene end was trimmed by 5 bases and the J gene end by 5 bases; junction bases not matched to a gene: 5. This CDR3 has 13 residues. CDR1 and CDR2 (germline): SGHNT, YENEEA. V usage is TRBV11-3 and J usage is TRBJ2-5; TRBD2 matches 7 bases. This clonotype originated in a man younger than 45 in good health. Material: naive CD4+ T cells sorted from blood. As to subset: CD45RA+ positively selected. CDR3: CASSRSGLETQYF. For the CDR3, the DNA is TGTGCCAGCAGCCGTAGCGGGCTGGAGACCCAGTACTTC. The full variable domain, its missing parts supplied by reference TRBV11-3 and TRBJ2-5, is EAGVVQSPRYKIIEKKQPVAFWCNPISGHNTLYWYLQNLGQGPELLIRYENEEAVDDSQLPKDRFSAERLKGVDSTLKIQPAELGDSAVYLCASSRSGLETQYFGPGTRLLVL.